The 21 T cell receptor beta chains given below trace back to one sample, sequenced in a study of shared clonotypes between healthy human individuals. Some clones are missing from TCRdb's copy, which holds only in-frame ones; the method was immunoSEQ multiplex PCR. In the table there are some 980,000 clones, around three quarters of which are singletons. The specimen sequenced was memory CD4+ T cells sorted from blood. Sample subset: CD45RA-negative fraction. These receptors came from a man between 18 and 35 years old in good health.

The chain combines TRBV30 with TRBJ1-5; TRBD1 matches at 8 bases. CDR1 and CDR2 from the germline V gene are GTSNPN and SVGIG (reference sequence). The length of the CDR3 is 17 residues. V shed 1 base, J shed 2 bases, and the junction held 10 bases outside the gene matches. The CDR3 protein is CAWSAPGGAFGNQPQHF. DNA of the CDR3: TGTGCCTGGAGTGCCCCAGGGGGCGCTTTTGGCAATCAGCCCCAGCATTTT.

The chain links TRBV7-2 to TRBJ2-5, with 9 bases fitting TRBD2. Trimming removed 2 bases from V and 7 bases from J; junction bases left unmatched: 11. The germline V gene encodes CDR1 SGHTA and CDR2 FQGNSA. CDR3 length: 16 amino acids. The CDR3 bases are TGTGCCAGCAGCTTATTAGCGGGAGAAACCGGTGGGACCCAGTACTTC. It encodes CASSLLAGETGGTQYF.

The V call is TRBV5-4, the J call TRBJ2-1, with 7 bases matching TRBD2. The CDR3 has 16 residues. Germline loops: CDR1 SGHNT, CDR2 YYREEE (reference sequence). The V and J ends lost 2 bases and 10 bases, in that order; junction bases with no gene match: 15. As DNA, the CDR3 is TGTGCCAGCAGCTTAGTCCGACTAGCTCAGGTACAGGAGCAGTTCTTC. It specifies CASSLVRLAQVQEQFF.

This chain joins TRBV25-1 and TRBJ1-1; 7 bases match TRBD1. This CDR3 has 16 residues. Per the germline V gene, CDR1 is MGHDK and CDR2 is SYGVNS. Trimming took 1 base from V and 2 from J; bases not matched to a gene: 7. The CDR3 DNA sequence: TGTGCCAGCAGTGAATTTCAGACAGGGTCTAACACTGAAGCTTTCTTT. Protein sequence: CASSEFQTGSNTEAFF.

The V gene is TRBV28, the J gene TRBJ1-1; D unclear. From germline, CDR1 is MDHEN and CDR2 SYDVKM. This CDR3 comprises 12 residues. V was clipped by 6 bases and J by 1 base, with 6 bases between them. CDR3 amino acids: CASRIGNTEAFF. DNA for the CDR3: TGTGCCAGCAGGATCGGGAACACTGAAGCTTTCTTT.

The rearrangement joins TRBV10-3 to TRBJ1-5, with a possible D match to TRBD1 (5 bases). The CDR3 extends over 15 amino acids. The V end lost 0 bases, the J end lost 4 bases, and 10 bases lay between the germline ends. Per the germline V gene, CDR1 is ENHRY and CDR2 is SYGVKD. The CDR3 bases are TGTGCCATCAGTGAGTCTCGACAGACTAATCAGCCCCAGCATTTT. This translates into CAISESRQTNQPQHF.

This clone turned up a few times. Written as DNA, the CDR3 is TGTGCCAGCAGCAGGCAGCCACCCTCCAACACTGAAGCTTTCTTT. This translates into CASSRQPPSNTEAFF. This rearrangement joins TRBV7-9 to TRBJ1-1; D call uncertain. With 5 bases removed from V and 2 bases from J, the gap between germline ends came to 15 bases. From germline, CDR1 is SEHNR and CDR2 FQNEAQ (reference sequence). This CDR3 has 15 residues.

This clone has a handful of counts. The chain employs TRBV23-1 and TRBJ1-3; D gene unclear. TRBV23-1 is an ORF for which the function is uncertain. The CDR3 sequence is 14 residues long. Trimming cost V 2 bases and J 6 bases, with 11 bases left between them. CDR3 DNA: TGCGCCAGCAGTCAAGGGTGTGTGAAAAACACCATATATTTT. It translates to CASSQGCVKNTIYF.

This chain uses TRBV7-9 with TRBJ2-7; the match to TRBD1 covers 7 bases. CDR1 is SEHNR and CDR2 is FQNEAQ in the germline V gene (reference sequence). This CDR3 has 18 amino acids. V was clipped by 5 bases and J by 0 bases; unmatched bases: 16. CDR3 sequence reads: CASSKTGPARASSYEQYF. The CDR3 nucleotides are TGTGCCAGCAGCAAGACAGGGCCGGCCCGGGCGAGCTCCTACGAGCAGTACTTC.

CDR3 region: CASSGRSGGGSNEKLFF. CDR3 coding DNA: TGCGCCAGCAGCGGACGTTCCGGGGGGGGCTCTAATGAAAAACTGTTTTTT. This chain connects TRBV4-1 to TRBJ1-4; D might be TRBD1 (6 bases). V was cut by 5 bases and J by 3 bases, with 19 bases left in between. Germline values: CDR1 MGHRA, CDR2 YSYEKL. This CDR3 region has 17 residues.

The chain uses TRBV6-5 and TRBJ1-4, with D possibly TRBD1 on 5 matching bases. V lost 6 bases and J 8 bases, leaving 19 bases between the germline ends. Per the germline V gene, CDR1 is MNHEY and CDR2 is SVGAGI. The CDR3 runs to 15 residues. The CDR3 region is CASSNSGLAGEKLFF. The CDR3 DNA follows: TGTGCCAGCAGCAATTCAGGGTTGGCGGGGGAAAAACTGTTTTTT.

The gene calls are TRBV18 and TRBJ1-1, with D uncertain. The CDR3 is 13 amino acids. The germline V and J ends were trimmed by 2 bases and 5 bases, with 9 bases remaining between them. Germline V CDR1 and CDR2: KGHSH, LQKENI. The CDR3 loop reads CASSPDPLTEAFF. The CDR3 DNA reads TGTGCCAGCTCACCAGACCCGTTGACTGAAGCTTTCTTT.

This clone occurred a few times. The V and J genes are TRBV11-2 and TRBJ2-2; TRBD1 might be the D (6 bases). Germline CDR1 reads SGHAT; CDR2 reads FQNNGV. CDR3 size: 13 residues. The ends were cut back, 6 bases at V and 5 bases at J, with 10 bases in the middle. As DNA, the CDR3 is TGTGCCAGCAGTAGAGGGACAACCGGGGAGCTGTTTTTT. Translation: CASSRGTTGELFF.

This clone turned up a few times. V is TRBV25-1 and J is TRBJ2-3; maybe TRBD1 (6 bases). Germline CDR1 is MGHDK and CDR2 is SYGVNS. CDR3 length: 16 residues. The V end was cut by 2 bases, the J end by 0 bases, with 12 bases between. In DNA form, the CDR3 reads TGTGCCAGCAGTGAAACAGGGCACCCTAGCACAGATACGCAGTATTTT. Protein sequence: CASSETGHPSTDTQYF.

The CDR3, as DNA: TGTGCCAGCAGTGACCGATACAGGGGCAACTATGGCTACACCTTC. Translated: CASSDRYRGNYGYTF. The chain uses TRBV6-1 and TRBJ1-2, with 7 bases identical to TRBD1. Germline V CDR1 and CDR2: MNHNS, SASEGT. This CDR3 has 15 amino acids. Trimming removed 3 bases from V and 2 bases from J; junction bases left unmatched: 6.

V gene TRBV4-1 combines with J gene TRBJ2-3; D remains ambiguous. The CDR3 runs 16 residues. Trimming left V 0 bases short and J 6 bases short, with 16 bases between. Germline CDR1 MGHRA, CDR2 YSYEKL. The CDR3 loop is CASSQDTPPQWDTQYF. The CDR3 DNA sequence: TGCGCCAGCAGCCAAGATACCCCCCCTCAGTGGGATACGCAGTATTTT.

This clone was seen only once. The genes are TRBV4-3 and TRBJ1-4, with 9 bases lining up with TRBD1. Germline CDR1 is LGHNA and CDR2 is YSLEER. V shed 1 base and J 2 bases; nucleotides not matched to a gene: 2. This CDR3 spans 16 amino acids. In DNA form, the CDR3 reads TGCGCCAGCAGCCAAGGAACAGGGGGCACTAATGAAAAACTGTTTTTT. Protein product: CASSQGTGGTNEKLFF.

This chain joins TRBV10-3 and TRBJ1-5; the D is unclear. CDR1 is ENHRY and CDR2 is SYGVKD in the germline V gene. This CDR3 spans 14 amino acids. Trimming pared 0 bases from V and 7 bases from J, leaving 10 bases between. The CDR3 DNA follows: TGTGCCATCAGTGAGTCAGGTTCGTACCAGCCCCAGCATTTT. Its protein is CAISESGSYQPQHF.

With regard to this clone: Other DNA sequences in the sample encode the same CDR3. The chain couples TRBV27 to TRBJ2-7, with D tentatively TRBD2 (5 bases). V lost 2 bases to trimming and J lost 0 bases, with 8 bases between them. The germline CDR1 and CDR2 sequences are MNHEY and SMNVEV (reference sequence). The CDR3 runs 14 residues. The chain's CDR3 is CASSLRESSYEQYF. CDR3 DNA: TGTGCCAGCAGTTTACGGGAAAGCTCCTACGAGCAGTACTTC.

The chain links TRBV18 to TRBJ2-7; 7 bases are a match to TRBD2. The CDR3 is made up of 16 amino acids. CDR1 is KGHSH and CDR2 is LQKENI in the germline V gene. Losses at the gene ends were 3 bases for V and 3 bases for J; bases not matched to a gene: 11. DNA for the CDR3: TGTGCCAGCTCACCTCTAGGCGGGAGTAACAGCTACGAGCAGTACTTC. Its translation: CASSPLGGSNSYEQYF.

The V and J genes are TRBV11-2 and TRBJ1-2; no clear D gene. V was cut by 0 bases and J by 4 bases, with 9 bases left in between. The CDR3 runs to 14 residues. In germline, CDR1 is SGHAT, CDR2 FQNNGV. The CDR3 bases are TGTGCCAGCAGCTTAGATCTTGTCAGCTATGGCTACACCTTC. It specifies CASSLDLVSYGYTF.